This T cell receptor beta chain was obtained from a study of blood T cell repertoires in COVID-19 (TCRdb year 2020). A note on the overall study: Samples covering the acute and convalescent phases of COVID-19 were provided by collaborators in the United States, Italy and Spain. The prospective study material was composed of cDNA or gDNA derived from T cells, B-cell-depleted T cells, or PBMCs. Deeply sampled blood TCRbeta repertoires from subjects exposed to, actively infected with, or recovered from COVID-19 were included in the dataset. A freely available public database, intended as a resource for researchers studying the immune response to SARS-CoV-2, is where the repertoires were released. Samples were obtained from the ongoing ImmuneRACE study (first 160 participants) and from about 1,300 subjects provided by 6 global collaborators. The sample metadata nearly always contained a de-identified subject ID, COVID-19 status, age in years and sex. Where available, HLA class I and class II types were taken from metadata supplied by the sample provider and were not determined by assay-based typing.

Concerning this clone: Its antigen remains undetermined. One base away there is no much larger clone; base qualities are not given.

From the germline V gene, CDR1 is MNHEY and CDR2 is SVGAGI. Inclusive of the bounding cysteine and phenylalanine, the CDR3 is 13 residues long. The DNA shown is the 39-base CDR3, in frame from base 1. Germline trimming amounts to 7 bases on V and 7 bases on J, with 9 as the count of junction bases outside the gene matches. TCRbeta CDR3 regions were amplified from genomic DNA using the immunoSEQ Assay, a bias-controlled multiplex PCR. As for the authors' bioinformatics: Nucleated cell counts per sample were estimated from amplification of reference gene primers within the assay. To quantify the absolute abundance of each unique TCRbeta CDR3 rearrangement, sequence reads were collapsed and filtered. Productive Simpson clonality was computed per sample as the square root of Simpson's diversity index over productive rearrangements. TCRdb re-hosts the immuneACCESS table, in-frame sequences only. Its copies lack some clones; in the studies checked, an unresolved V gene accounts for under half of them, and the cause for the rest is not known. V, J and clone size were drawn from that table, and D and trimming were deduced from the DNA. The sample table holds about 180,000 clones, of which 80% were seen once. Jointly, the top ten make up 6.5% of the sample.

Collaborating institutions collected whole blood in K2EDTA tubes following their own protocols. For TCRbeta analysis, collaborators shipped samples as frozen whole blood, isolated PBMCs, or DNA extracted from either of those sample types. Results the study describes overall, beyond this receptor: How much clinical and demographic metadata was included differed by source and by participant, and the metadata was provided uncurated.

Sequenced input: peripheral blood. Rearrangement joined TRBV6-5 to TRBJ2-7; the central 8 bases match TRBD1. The receptor was isolated from a man between 70 and 80 years old with active or convalescent COVID-19. The DNA is TGTGCCAGCACGAGGCAGGGGGCGCGTGAGCAGTACTTC. Translated, it reads CASTRQGAREQYF.